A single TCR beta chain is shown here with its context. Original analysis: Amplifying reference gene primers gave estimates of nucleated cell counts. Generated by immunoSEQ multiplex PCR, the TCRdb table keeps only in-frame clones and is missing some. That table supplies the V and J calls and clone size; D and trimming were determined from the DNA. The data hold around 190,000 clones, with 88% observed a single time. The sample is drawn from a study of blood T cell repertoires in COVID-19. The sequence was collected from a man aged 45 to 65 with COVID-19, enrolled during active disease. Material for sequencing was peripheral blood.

CDR3 loop: CAWSVTLTVLGYTF. Here the CDR3 DNA reads TGTGCCTGGAGTGTCACCTTGACAGTTTTAGGCTACACCTTC. This chain links TRBV30 with TRBJ1-2, with D possibly being TRBD1 (5 bases). Trimming took off 0 bases at V and 8 bases at J, with 16 bases between the two ends. CDR1 is GTSNPN, CDR2 SVGIG, per germline (reference sequence). CDR3 length: 14 amino acids.